This TCR beta chain was sequenced in a study of cytomegalovirus exposure and HLA in healthy donors. PCR primers comprised 60 Vbeta and 13 Jbeta primers. Some clones are missing from TCRdb's copy, which holds only in-frame ones; the method was immunoSEQ multiplex PCR. The top ten hold roughly 4% of the sample, which has some 56,000 clones, 80% seen once. CDR3 length: 14 residues. Per germline, CDR1 SQVTM and CDR2 ANQGSEA. Trimming left V 2 bases short and J 0 bases short, with 8 bases between. Each donor's status was that of a healthy bone marrow donor. This sequence joins TRBV29-1 and TRBJ2-1; no definite D call. The sequenced sample consisted of PBMCs. The TCR was taken from a woman aged 40 to 50 in good health and CMV-seronegative. The CDR3 reads CSVETVLSYNEQFF. The CDR3 nucleotides are TGCAGCGTTGAAACAGTCCTCTCCTACAATGAGCAGTTCTTC.